This T cell receptor (beta chain) was identified in a study of blood T cell repertoires in COVID-19. Study-wide context: There were acute and convalescent COVID-19 samples, and they came from the United States, Italy and Spain. PBMCs, B-cell-depleted T cells, or T cells were the source of the cDNA or gDNA that made up the material.

Authors' processing steps: Amplification of reference gene primers provided the estimated nucleated cell counts. Here immunoSEQ multiplex PCR was the method, and the copy in TCRdb shows in-frame clones only, minus some. The DNA gave D and trimming, while V, J and clone size come from that table. The table records approximately 290,000 clones, roughly nine tenths of them present only once. Enrollment of patients from Seattle took place during active infection, with longitudinal follow-up. The length of the CDR3 is 16 residues. J lost 3 bases, V lost 5 bases, and 9 bases had no gene match. Germline CDR1 reads SGHAT; CDR2 reads FQNNGV.

The material sequenced was peripheral blood. The J gene is TRBJ2-3, the V gene TRBV11-2, with 9 bases lining up with TRBD1. This receptor was identified in a woman in her twenties or thirties with COVID-19, enrolled during active disease. CDR3 in amino acids: CASSINPQGATDTQYF. DNA of the CDR3: TGTGCCAGCAGCATCAACCCACAGGGGGCTACAGATACGCAGTATTTT. The full variable domain, its missing parts supplied by reference TRBV11-2 and TRBJ2-3, is EAGVAQSPRYKIIEKRQSVAFWCNPISGHATLYWYQQILGQGPKLLIQFQNNGVVDDSQLPKDRFSAERLKGVDSTLKIQPAKLEDSAVYLCASSINPQGATDTQYFGPGTRLTVL.